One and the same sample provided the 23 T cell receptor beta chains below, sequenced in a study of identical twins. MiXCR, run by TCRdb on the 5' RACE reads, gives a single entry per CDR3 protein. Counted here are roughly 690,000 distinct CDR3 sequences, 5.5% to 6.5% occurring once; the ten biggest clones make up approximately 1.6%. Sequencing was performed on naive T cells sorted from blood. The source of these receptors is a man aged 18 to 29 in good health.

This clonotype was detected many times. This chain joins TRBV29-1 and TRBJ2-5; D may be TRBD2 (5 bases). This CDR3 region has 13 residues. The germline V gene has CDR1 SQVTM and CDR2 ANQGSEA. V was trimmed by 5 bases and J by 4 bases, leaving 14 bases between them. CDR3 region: CSVSGGGAETQYF. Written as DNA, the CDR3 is TGCAGCGTTAGCGGTGGTGGTGCAGAGACCCAGTACTTC. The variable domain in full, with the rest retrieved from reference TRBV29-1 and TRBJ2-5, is SAVISQKPSRDICQRGTSLTIQCQVDSQVTMMFWYRQQPGQSLTLIATANQGSEATYESGFVIDKFPISRPNLTFSTLTVSNMSPEDSSIYLCSVSGGGAETQYFGPGTRLLVL.

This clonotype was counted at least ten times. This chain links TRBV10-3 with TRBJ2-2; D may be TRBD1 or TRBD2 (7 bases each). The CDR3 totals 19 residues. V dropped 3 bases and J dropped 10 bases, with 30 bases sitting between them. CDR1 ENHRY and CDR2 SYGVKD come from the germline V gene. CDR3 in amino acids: CAISDGRQGTFSGRMELFF. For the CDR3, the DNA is TGTGCCATCAGTGATGGACGACAGGGAACGTTTAGCGGGCGGATGGAGCTGTTTTTT.

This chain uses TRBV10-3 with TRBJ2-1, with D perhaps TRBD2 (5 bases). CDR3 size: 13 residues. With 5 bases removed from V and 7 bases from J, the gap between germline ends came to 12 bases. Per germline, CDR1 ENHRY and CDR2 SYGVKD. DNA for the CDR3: TGTGCCATCAGTCCGAATAGGGAGAATGAGCAGTTCTTC. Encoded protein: CAISPNRENEQFF.

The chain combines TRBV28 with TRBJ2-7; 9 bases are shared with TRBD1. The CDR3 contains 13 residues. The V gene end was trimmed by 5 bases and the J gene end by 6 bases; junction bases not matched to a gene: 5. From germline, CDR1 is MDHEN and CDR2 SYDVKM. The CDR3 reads CASSLQTGGEQYF. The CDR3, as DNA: TGTGCCAGCAGTCTCCAGACAGGGGGCGAGCAGTACTTC.

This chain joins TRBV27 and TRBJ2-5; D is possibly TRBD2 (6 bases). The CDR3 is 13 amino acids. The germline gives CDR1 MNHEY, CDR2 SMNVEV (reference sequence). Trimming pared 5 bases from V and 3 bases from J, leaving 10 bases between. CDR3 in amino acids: CASSPWTKETQYF. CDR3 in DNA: TGTGCCAGCAGTCCTTGGACTAAAGAGACCCAGTACTTC.

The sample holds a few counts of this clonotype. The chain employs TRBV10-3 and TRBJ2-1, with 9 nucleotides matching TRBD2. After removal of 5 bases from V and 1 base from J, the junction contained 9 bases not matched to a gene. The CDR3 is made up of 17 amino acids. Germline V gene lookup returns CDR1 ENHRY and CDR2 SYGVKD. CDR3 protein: CAISRVAGGRSYNEQFF. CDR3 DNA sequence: TGTGCCATCAGTAGAGTGGCGGGAGGGAGGTCCTACAATGAGCAGTTCTTC.

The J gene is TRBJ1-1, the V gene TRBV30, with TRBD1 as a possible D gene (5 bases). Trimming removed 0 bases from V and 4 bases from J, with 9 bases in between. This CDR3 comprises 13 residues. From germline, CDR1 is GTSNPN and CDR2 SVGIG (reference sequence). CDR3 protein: CAWSVWGSTEAFF. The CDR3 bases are TGTGCCTGGAGTGTATGGGGGTCCACTGAAGCTTTCTTT. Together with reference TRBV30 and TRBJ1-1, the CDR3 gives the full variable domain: SQTIHQWPATLVQPVGSPLSLECTVEGTSNPNLYWYRQAAGRGLQLLFYSVGIGQISSEVPQNLSASRPQDRQFILSSKKLLLSDSGFYLCAWSVWGSTEAFFGQGTRLTVV.

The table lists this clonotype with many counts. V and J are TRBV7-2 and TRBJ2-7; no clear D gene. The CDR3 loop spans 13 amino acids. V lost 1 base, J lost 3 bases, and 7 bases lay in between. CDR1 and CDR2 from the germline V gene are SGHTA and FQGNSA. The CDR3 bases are TGTGCCAGCAGCTTAGTGGCCCTCTACGAGCAGTACTTC. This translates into CASSLVALYEQYF.

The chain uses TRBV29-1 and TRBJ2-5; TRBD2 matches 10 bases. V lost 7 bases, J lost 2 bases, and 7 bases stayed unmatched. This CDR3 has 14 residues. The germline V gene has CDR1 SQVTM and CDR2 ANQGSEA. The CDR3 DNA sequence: TGCAGCGCCGCCAAAGCGGGAGGGCAAGAGACCCAGTACTTC. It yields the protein CSAAKAGGQETQYF.

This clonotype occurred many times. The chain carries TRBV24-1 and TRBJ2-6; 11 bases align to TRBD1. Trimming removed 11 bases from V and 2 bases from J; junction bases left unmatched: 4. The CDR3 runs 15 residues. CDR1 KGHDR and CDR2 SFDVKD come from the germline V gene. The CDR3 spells CASGQGATGANVLTF. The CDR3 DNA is TGTGCCAGCGGACAGGGGGCCACTGGGGCCAACGTCCTGACTTTC.

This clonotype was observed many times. The CDR3 is CASSPGGRGTYNSPLHF. DNA of the CDR3: TGCGCCAGCAGCCCAGGGGGAAGGGGCACCTATAATTCACCCCTCCACTTT. The gene calls are TRBV5-1 and TRBJ1-6, with 7 bases fitting TRBD1. Unmatched junction bases numbered 9, after V lost 4 bases and J lost 2 bases. The germline CDR1 and CDR2 sequences are SGHRS and YFSETQ. The CDR3 totals 17 residues.

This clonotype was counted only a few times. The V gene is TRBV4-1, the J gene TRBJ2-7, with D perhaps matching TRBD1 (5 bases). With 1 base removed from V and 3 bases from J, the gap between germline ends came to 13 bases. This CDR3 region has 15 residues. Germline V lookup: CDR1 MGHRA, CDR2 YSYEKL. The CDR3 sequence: CASSQVGQGDYEQYF. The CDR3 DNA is TGCGCCAGCAGCCAAGTCGGGCAGGGCGACTACGAGCAGTACTTC.

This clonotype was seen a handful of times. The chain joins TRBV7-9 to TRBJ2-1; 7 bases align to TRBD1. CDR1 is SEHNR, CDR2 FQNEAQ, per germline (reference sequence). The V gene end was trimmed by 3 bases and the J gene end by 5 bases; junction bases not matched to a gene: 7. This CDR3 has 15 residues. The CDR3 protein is CASSLVRQGDNEQFF. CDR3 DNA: TGTGCCAGCAGCTTGGTTAGACAGGGAGACAATGAGCAGTTCTTC.

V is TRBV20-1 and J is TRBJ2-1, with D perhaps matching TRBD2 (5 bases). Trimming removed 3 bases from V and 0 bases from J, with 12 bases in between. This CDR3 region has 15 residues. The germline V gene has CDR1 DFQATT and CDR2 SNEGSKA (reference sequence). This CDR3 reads CSASGGPISYNEQFF. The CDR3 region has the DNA TGCAGTGCTAGCGGAGGCCCCATCTCCTACAATGAGCAGTTCTTC.

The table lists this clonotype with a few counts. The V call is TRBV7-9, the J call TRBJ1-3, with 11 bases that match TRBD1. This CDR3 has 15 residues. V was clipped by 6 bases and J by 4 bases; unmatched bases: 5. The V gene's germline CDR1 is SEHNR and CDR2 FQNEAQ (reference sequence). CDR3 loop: CASREDRGLGNTIYF. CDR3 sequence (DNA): TGTGCCAGCAGAGAGGACAGGGGGCTCGGAAACACCATATATTTT.

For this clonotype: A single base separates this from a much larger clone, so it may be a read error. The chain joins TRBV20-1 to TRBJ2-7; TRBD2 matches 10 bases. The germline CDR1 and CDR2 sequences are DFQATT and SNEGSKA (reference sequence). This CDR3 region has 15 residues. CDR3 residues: CSARLSGRSNYEQDF. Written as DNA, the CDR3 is TGCAGTGCTAGACTTAGCGGGAGGTCAAACTACGAGCAGGACTTC.

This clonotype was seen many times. For the CDR3, the DNA is TGTGCCAGCAGCCTCCGGGCGGGGGCGTCGGTCACTGAAGCTTTCTTT. It yields the protein CASSLRAGASVTEAFF. The genes are TRBV6-1 and TRBJ1-1, with a tentative D call TRBD1 (6 bases). Trimming shortened V by 6 bases and J by 4 bases, and 21 bases separated the two germline ends. Per the germline V gene, CDR1 is MNHNS and CDR2 is SASEGT. This CDR3 comprises 16 residues.

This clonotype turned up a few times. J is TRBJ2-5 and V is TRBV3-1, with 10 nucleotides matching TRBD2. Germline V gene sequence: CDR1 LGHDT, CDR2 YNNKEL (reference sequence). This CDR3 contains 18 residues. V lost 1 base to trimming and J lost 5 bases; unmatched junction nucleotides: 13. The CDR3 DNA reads TGTGCCAGCAGCCAAGGTCAGCGGGAGGGGTGGGCCCGGGAGACCCAGTACTTC. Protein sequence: CASSQGQREGWARETQYF.

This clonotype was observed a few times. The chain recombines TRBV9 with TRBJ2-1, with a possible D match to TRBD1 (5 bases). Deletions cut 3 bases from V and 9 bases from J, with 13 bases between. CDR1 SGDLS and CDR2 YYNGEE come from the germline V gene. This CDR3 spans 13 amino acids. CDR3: CASSEGVKAEQFF. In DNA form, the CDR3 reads TGTGCCAGCAGCGAAGGGGTAAAAGCTGAGCAGTTCTTC.

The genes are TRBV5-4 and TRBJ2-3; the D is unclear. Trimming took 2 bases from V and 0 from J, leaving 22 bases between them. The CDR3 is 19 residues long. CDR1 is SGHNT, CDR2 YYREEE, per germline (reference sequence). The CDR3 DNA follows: TGTGCCAGCAGCTTTTCCCCCCTCCAAGACGTACTTAGCACAGATACGCAGTATTTT. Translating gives CASSFSPLQDVLSTDTQYF.

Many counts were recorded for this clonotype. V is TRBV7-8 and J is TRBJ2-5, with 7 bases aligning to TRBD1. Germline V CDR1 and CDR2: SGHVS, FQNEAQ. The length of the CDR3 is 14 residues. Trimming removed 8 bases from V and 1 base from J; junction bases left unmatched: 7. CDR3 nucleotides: TGTGCCAGCGCGACAGGGAGTCTCCAAGAGACCCAGTACTTC. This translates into CASATGSLQETQYF.

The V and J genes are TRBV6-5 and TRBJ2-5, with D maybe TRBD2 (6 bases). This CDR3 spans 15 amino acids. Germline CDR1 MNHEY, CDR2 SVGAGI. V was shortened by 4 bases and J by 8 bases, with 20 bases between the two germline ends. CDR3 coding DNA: TGTGCCAGCAGTTCCCGTCGACTAGTCGGGGAAACCCAGTACTTC. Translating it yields CASSSRRLVGETQYF.

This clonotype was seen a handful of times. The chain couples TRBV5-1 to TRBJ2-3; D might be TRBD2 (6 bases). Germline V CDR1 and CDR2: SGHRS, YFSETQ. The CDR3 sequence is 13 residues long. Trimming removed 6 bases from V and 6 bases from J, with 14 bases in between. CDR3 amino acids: CASTKRVGDTQYF. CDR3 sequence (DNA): TGCGCCAGCACCAAGCGGGTGGGGGATACGCAGTATTTT. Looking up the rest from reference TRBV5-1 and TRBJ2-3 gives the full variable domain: KAGVTQTPRYLIKTRGQQVTLSCSPISGHRSVSWYQQTPGQGLQFLFEYFSETQRNKGNFPGRFSGRQFSNSRSEMNVSTLELGDSALYLCASTKRVGDTQYFGPGTRLTVL.